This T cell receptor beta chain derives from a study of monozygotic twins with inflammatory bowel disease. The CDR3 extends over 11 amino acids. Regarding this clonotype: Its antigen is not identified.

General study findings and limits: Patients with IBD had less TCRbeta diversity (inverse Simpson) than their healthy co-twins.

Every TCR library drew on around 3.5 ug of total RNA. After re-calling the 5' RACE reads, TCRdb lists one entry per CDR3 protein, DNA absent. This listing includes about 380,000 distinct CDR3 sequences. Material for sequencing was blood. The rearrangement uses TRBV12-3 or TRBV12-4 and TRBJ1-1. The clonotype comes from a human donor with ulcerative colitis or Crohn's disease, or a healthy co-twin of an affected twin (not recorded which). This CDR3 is CASGPRLGAFF.